Sequencing of this T cell receptor (beta chain) was carried out in a study of brain metastases from non-small cell lung cancer. Whole-study findings and limits: Paired brain metastases and primary tumors largely shared TCR repertoires. Compared with their matched primary tumors, 60% to 80% of brain metastases showed expanded T-cell clones. Fewer infiltrating T cells were found in brain metastases than primaries.

Method: immunoSEQ multiplex PCR; TCRdb's copy keeps in-frame clones and lacks some. Among about 2,500 clones, about four fifths were seen once, and the ten largest hold roughly a sixth. V shed 1 base and J shed 3 bases, with 10 bases lying between them. Germline V lookup: CDR1 SGHAT, CDR2 FQNNGV. The CDR3 covers 15 residues. As regards this clone: Its cognate antigen is unknown.

Input material: primary lung tumor tissue. The source is a donor aged 40 or older with non-small cell lung cancer. V is TRBV11-2 and J is TRBJ1-5; D possibly corresponds to TRBD1 (6 bases). As DNA, the CDR3 is TGTGCCAGCAGCTTAGGCAGGGGACTCAATCAGCCCCAGCATTTT. This encodes CASSLGRGLNQPQHF.